Listed below are T cell receptor beta chains from one sample, sequenced in a study of T-cell reconstitution after alpha-beta-depleted transplantation in children. MiXCR, applied by TCRdb to the PCR reads, yields one record per CDR3 protein. The sample consists of 55,000 to 70,000 distinct CDR3 sequences, about 11% of them appearing once. Sequenced material: PBMCs, taken before TCRalphabeta/CD19-depleted stem cell transplant. These receptors were collected from a boy aged 5-17 years with acute myeloid leukemia, due to receive a stem cell transplant. CDR3s include the opening cysteine and the closing phenylalanine or tryptophan. The order of the fields is CDR3 DNA, CDR3 protein, clone size, J gene, V gene, D gene. D genes are given only for firm matches. The size entry gives how often the clone was seen (once, few, many) or a class if it is expanded.

CDR3nt: TGTGCCAGCAGCTCTCCGGGACCCCATCAAGAGACCCAGTACTTC
CDR3aa: CASSSPGPHQETQYF
abundance: many
j_gene: TRBJ2-5
v_gene: TRBV7-9
d_gene: -

CDR3nt: TGTGCCAGCAGCTTAACCGGGGGGCAGGGGTGGTCCAATGAGCAGTTCTTC
CDR3aa: CASSLTGGQGWSNEQFF
abundance: many
j_gene: TRBJ2-1
v_gene: TRBV7-3
d_gene: -

CDR3nt: TGTGCCAGCAGTCCGCCCGGACAGCTCTACAATCAGCCCCAGCATTTT
CDR3aa: CASSPPGQLYNQPQHF
abundance: many
j_gene: TRBJ1-5
v_gene: TRBV7-9
d_gene: -

CDR3nt: TGCAGTGCTAGCCGGGCTCCGGGCTCCTACAATGAGCAGTTCTTC
CDR3aa: CSASRAPGSYNEQFF
abundance: few
j_gene: TRBJ2-1
v_gene: TRBV20-1
d_gene: -

CDR3nt: TGTGCCAGCAGTGAGACTAGCGGGAGGATGTACAATGAGCAGTTCTTC
CDR3aa: CASSETSGRMYNEQFF
abundance: many
j_gene: TRBJ2-1
v_gene: TRBV2
d_gene: TRBD2

CDR3nt: TGTGCCAGCACCCGGGACAGGAACTATGGCTACACCTTC
CDR3aa: CASTRDRNYGYTF
abundance: few
j_gene: TRBJ1-2
v_gene: TRBV6-1
d_gene: TRBD1

CDR3nt: TGTGCCAGCTCAGTCTCCCAGTTGCAGCCCCAGCATTTT
CDR3aa: CASSVSQLQPQHF
abundance: few
j_gene: TRBJ1-5
v_gene: TRBV18
d_gene: -

CDR3nt: TGCGCCAGCAGCCCTCGAGGGAAACCGTACCAAGAGACCCAGTACTTC
CDR3aa: CASSPRGKPYQETQYF
abundance: many
j_gene: TRBJ2-5
v_gene: TRBV5-1
d_gene: -

CDR3nt: TGTGCCATCAGTGAGTCGACCCTCCCAGATACGCAGTATTTT
CDR3aa: CAISESTLPDTQYF
abundance: many
j_gene: TRBJ2-3
v_gene: TRBV10-3
d_gene: -

CDR3nt: TGCAGCGTTGAAGTCGGCGGGCCAGGTAGTGGGATGAGCACAGATACGCAGTATTTT
CDR3aa: CSVEVGGPGSGMSTDTQYF
abundance: many
j_gene: TRBJ2-3
v_gene: TRBV29-1
d_gene: -

CDR3nt: TGTGCCAGCAGCCAAGAAATGTCGGCTTTCTTT
CDR3aa: CASSQEMSAFF
abundance: many
j_gene: TRBJ1-1
v_gene: TRBV3-1
d_gene: -

CDR3nt: TGTGCCAGCAGCTCCTCGGGACAGACCAACTATGGCTACACCTTC
CDR3aa: CASSSSGQTNYGYTF
abundance: many
j_gene: TRBJ1-2
v_gene: TRBV7-6
d_gene: TRBD1

CDR3nt: TGTGCCAGCAGCGTGGCCCAGGGGGTGACTGAAGCTTTCTTT
CDR3aa: CASSVAQGVTEAFF
abundance: many
j_gene: TRBJ1-1
v_gene: TRBV9
d_gene: TRBD1

CDR3nt: TGTGCCAGCACCTCCCCCGGGCGCGGGAGCGGCGACACCGGGGAGCTGTTTTTT
CDR3aa: CASTSPGRGSGDTGELFF
abundance: many
j_gene: TRBJ2-2
v_gene: TRBV28
d_gene: TRBD2

CDR3nt: TGCAGCGTTGAAGAGCCACAGGGGGCCTACAATGAGCAGTTCTTC
CDR3aa: CSVEEPQGAYNEQFF
abundance: many
j_gene: TRBJ2-1
v_gene: TRBV29-1
d_gene: TRBD1

CDR3nt: TGCAGCGCGAAGGGAGGCCGGGAAGATACGCAGTATTTT
CDR3aa: CSAKGGREDTQYF
abundance: many
j_gene: TRBJ2-3
v_gene: TRBV29-1
d_gene: -

CDR3nt: TGTGCCACCAGCAGAGGATCCGGGACTAGCGGAGCCAAAAACATTCAGTACTTC
CDR3aa: CATSRGSGTSGAKNIQYF
abundance: many
j_gene: TRBJ2-4
v_gene: TRBV15
d_gene: TRBD2

CDR3nt: TGTGCCAGCAGCTTAGAGGGACTACCCCCAGATACGCAGTATTTT
CDR3aa: CASSLEGLPPDTQYF
abundance: once
j_gene: TRBJ2-3
v_gene: TRBV7-3
d_gene: TRBD2